The T cell receptor beta chain under discussion was sequenced for a study of T-cell memory formation after mild COVID-19. Study results and limitations: Contracting clones from day 15 to 85 had balanced CD4/CD8; later expanders favoured CD4+.

This clonotype was recorded once. What it binds is unknown. TCRdb used MiXCR to reprocess the 5' RACE reads, holding one entry per CDR3 protein. This repertoire shows about 390,000 distinct CDR3 sequences, about 16% found once; its top ten account for 20% to 25%. CDR3 size: 13 residues. Trimming took off 6 bases at V and 8 bases at J, with 16 bases between the two ends. Per the germline V gene, CDR1 is LGHDT and CDR2 is YNNKEL (reference sequence). The TCR was taken from a young man who had mild COVID-19 (a few samples of this study predate the infection). Cell type and time point are not known. V usage is TRBV3-1 and J usage is TRBJ1-2; the D gene is possibly TRBD1 (5 bases). The sequencing input was PBMCs or a T cell subset sorted from them (not recorded which). CDR3 protein: CASSHEGTGGYTF. CDR3 nucleotides: TGTGCCAGCAGTCATGAGGGGACGGGCGGCTACACCTTC.